This is a list of T cell receptor beta chains from one sample in a study of T cells in Graves' hyperthyroidism and ophthalmopathy. TCRdb used MiXCR to reprocess the multiplex PCR reads, holding one entry per CDR3 protein. Here the sample spans 500,000 to 650,000 distinct CDR3 sequences, 13% to 15% being singletons. The specimen sequenced was blood. Receptors were obtained from a woman in her forties or fifties with Graves' ophthalmopathy. The conserved cysteine and the conserved F or W are not part of the CDR3 here. D genes are given only for firm matches.

d_gene	v_gene	j_gene	CDR3aa
-	TRBV11-2	TRBJ1-1	ASSLAGLEAF
TRBD1	TRBV5-1	TRBJ2-7	ASSPAKGAFEQY
TRBD2	TRBV6-1	TRBJ2-5	ASSVVSGETQY
-	TRBV12-3/TRBV12-4	TRBJ2-5	ASRKGFLGTQY
TRBD2	TRBV20-1	TRBJ2-3	SARDELAGRTDTQY
-	TRBV7-9	TRBJ1-2	ASSSGENLNYGYT
-	TRBV14	TRBJ2-7	ASSQGGVRVQDEQY
TRBD1	TRBV27	TRBJ1-5	ASRVQGELVQH
-	TRBV6-1	TRBJ1-2	ASKGIETRREWGQKTYGYT
TRBD2	TRBV2	TRBJ2-7	ASRATSGYEQY
-	TRBV28	TRBJ1-2	AIPGTSDSGYT
TRBD1	TRBV6-5	TRBJ2-7	ASSYFPDRQAEQY
-	TRBV19	TRBJ1-2	ASSMGYGYT
TRBD1	TRBV28	TRBJ1-1	ASSFKQGAVNTEAF
TRBD2	TRBV20-1	TRBJ2-1	SARDHRASGAFNNEQF
TRBD2	TRBV6-1	TRBJ2-1	ASNTFHGGGYNEQF
TRBD2	TRBV14	TRBJ2-1	ASSISGSLAREQF
-	TRBV30	TRBJ1-1	AWSLPDRRNTEAF
TRBD2	TRBV7-9	TRBJ2-2	ASSKTSPGLAVAGELF
TRBD1	TRBV20-1	TRBJ2-7	SARRTGVHEQY
TRBD1	TRBV12-3/TRBV12-4	TRBJ2-7	ASRTTGGDYEQY
-	TRBV12-3/TRBV12-4	TRBJ2-1	ASSLGERGVYNEQF
TRBD2	TRBV6-2/TRBV6-3	TRBJ2-3	ASNTRTSTQY
-	TRBV28	TRBJ1-2	ASSLGGDHYGYT
-	TRBV28	TRBJ2-2	ASSALRGATNTGELF
-	TRBV6-2/TRBV6-3	TRBJ1-1	ASSYWRKDMNTEAF
-	TRBV30	TRBJ2-1	AWSRQYLEQF
-	TRBV27	TRBJ1-6	ASSLSGAASPLH
-	TRBV14	TRBJ1-1	ASSQNRAYQAF
TRBD1	TRBV28	TRBJ1-3	ASSGTASNTIY
TRBD1	TRBV2	TRBJ2-3	ASRPTGGITDTQY
TRBD1	TRBV7-2	TRBJ2-3	ASTDRGGDTQY
-	TRBV10-3	TRBJ2-3	ATRRGTDTQY
-	TRBV6-5	TRBJ2-1	ASSYRGVNEQF
TRBD2	TRBV19	TRBJ2-1	ASSMRTSGIYNEQF
-	TRBV6-1	TRBJ1-1	ASTVMNTEAF
TRBD2	TRBV20-1	TRBJ2-5	SAGGLAGNQETQY
TRBD1	TRBV28	TRBJ1-6	ASSPSRDRGYSPLH
TRBD1	TRBV5-1	TRBJ2-4	ASSDRGGPKNIQY